This TCR beta chain was recovered during a study of cytomegalovirus exposure and HLA in healthy donors. Per the germline V gene, CDR1 is MNHNY and CDR2 is SVGAGI (reference sequence). The CDR3 length is 14 residues. V was pared by 6 bases and J by 3 bases, with 4 bases of the junction left unmatched. This clone was counted a few times. Antigen specificity is unknown. Although they were nominally healthy when sampled, donors likely had unrecorded immune exposures. The PCR employed 60 Vbeta primers together with 13 Jbeta primers. Method: immunoSEQ multiplex PCR; TCRdb's copy keeps in-frame clones and lacks some. In the table there are around 91,000 clones, more than 70% of which are singletons. The study, taken as a whole, reports: The CMV antigen specificity of a few CMV-associated chains was confirmed through in vitro analysis.

The sequence was collected from a male donor in good health and CMV-seropositive. The sequencing sample was made of PBMCs. The rearrangement joins TRBV6-6 to TRBJ1-2; 10 nucleotides match TRBD1. The CDR3 here is CASSPGQGYYGYTF. As DNA, the CDR3 is TGTGCCAGCAGCCCGGGACAGGGGTACTATGGCTACACCTTC.